These 6 T cell receptor beta chains came from one sample sequenced in a study of post-analysis software for immune sequencing data. Regarding the study as a whole: Relative to controls, patients had five TRBV segments at higher frequency, with TRBV5-6, TRBV5-1 and TRBV20-1 among these.

The TCR beta cDNA libraries contained unique molecular identifiers. TCRdb called the PCR reads again in MiXCR, with one record for every CDR3 protein. The profile shows over 150,000 distinct CDR3 sequences, approximately 31% of them singletons. Their antigens remain unidentified. Material for sequencing was blood. The source of these receptors is a girl between 10 and 17 years old with multiple sclerosis.

In its sample, this clonotype was seen many times. The V gene is TRBV4-2, the J gene TRBJ1-2; 8 positions match TRBD1. The CDR3 is made up of 16 amino acids. CDR1 is LGHNA, CDR2 YNFKEQ, per germline. J was trimmed by 9 bases and V by 0 bases; bases with no gene match: 12. The CDR3 is CASSQENPGQGYSYTF. CDR3 bases: TGTGCCAGCAGCCAAGAAAATCCCGGACAGGGTTATAGCTACACCTTC.

The rearrangement joins TRBV28 to TRBJ1-2; 7 bases align to TRBD1. Germline V CDR1 and CDR2: MDHEN, SYDVKM. The CDR3 contains 15 residues. Trimming removed 5 bases from V and 4 bases from J; junction bases left unmatched: 10. The CDR3 region is CASSRSQGTTYGYTF. The CDR3, as DNA: TGTGCCAGCAGTCGCTCACAGGGGACAACCTATGGCTACACCTTC.

Concerning this clonotype: Germline and junction disagree at one end, which may indicate a read error. This CDR3 reads CASSLAASGEQYF. As DNA, the CDR3 is TGCGCCAGCAGCTTAGCGGCGAGCGGTGAGCAGTACTTC. The rearrangement uses TRBV11-2 and TRBJ2-5, with D possibly being TRBD2 (6 bases). The CDR3 is 13 residues long. The germline V gene encodes CDR1 SGHAT and CDR2 FQNNGV.

This clonotype was found many times. This chain connects TRBV5-1 to TRBJ1-6, with D hard to call. V lost 3 bases to trimming and J lost 14 bases, with 18 bases between them. The germline CDR1 and CDR2 sequences are SGHRS and YFSETQ. CDR3 length: 14 amino acids. CDR3 in DNA: TGCGCCAGCAGCTCTGACAACCGGGTTGATACCCTCCACTTT. Its translation is CASSSDNRVDTLHF.

V is TRBV5-1 and J is TRBJ2-1, with 12 bases that match TRBD2. V gave up 0 bases and J gave up 8 bases; unmatched junction bases: 6. Germline values: CDR1 SGHRS, CDR2 YFSETQ. This CDR3 comprises 16 residues. The CDR3 coding sequence is TGCGCCAGCAGCTTGGGGACTAGCGGGATGGGGGATGAGCAGTTCTTC. It is translated as CASSLGTSGMGDEQFF.

The chain employs TRBV25-1 and TRBJ2-7; D might be TRBD1 or TRBD2, each matching 6 bases. Germline lookup yields CDR1 MGHDK and CDR2 SYGVNS. CDR3 length: 14 amino acids. V shed 6 bases and J shed 7 bases, with 19 bases lying between them. CDR3 protein: CASSRGTTYNEQYF. The CDR3 nucleotides read TGTGCCAGCAGCCGGGGGACAACATACAATGAGCAGTACTTC.